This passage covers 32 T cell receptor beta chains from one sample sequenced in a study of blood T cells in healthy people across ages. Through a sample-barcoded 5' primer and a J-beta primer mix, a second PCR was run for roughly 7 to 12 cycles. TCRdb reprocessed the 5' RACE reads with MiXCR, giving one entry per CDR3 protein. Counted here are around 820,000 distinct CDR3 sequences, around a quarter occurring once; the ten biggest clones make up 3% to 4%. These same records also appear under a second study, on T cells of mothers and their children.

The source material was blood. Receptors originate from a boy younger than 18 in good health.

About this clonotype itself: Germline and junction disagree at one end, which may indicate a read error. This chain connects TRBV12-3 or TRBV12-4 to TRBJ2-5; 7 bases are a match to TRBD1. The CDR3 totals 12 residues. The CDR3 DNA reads TGTGCCAGCAGCCGAACGACAGGGTCTAAGTTCTTC. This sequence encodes CASSRTTGSKFF.

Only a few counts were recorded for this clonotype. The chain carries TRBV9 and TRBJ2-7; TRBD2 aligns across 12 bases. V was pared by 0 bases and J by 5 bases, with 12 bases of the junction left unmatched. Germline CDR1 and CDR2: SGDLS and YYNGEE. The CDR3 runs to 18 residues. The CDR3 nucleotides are TGTGCCAGCAGCGTAGACCTAGCGGGGGGGCCTTTTTCCCACGAGCAGTACTTC. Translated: CASSVDLAGGPFSHEQYF.

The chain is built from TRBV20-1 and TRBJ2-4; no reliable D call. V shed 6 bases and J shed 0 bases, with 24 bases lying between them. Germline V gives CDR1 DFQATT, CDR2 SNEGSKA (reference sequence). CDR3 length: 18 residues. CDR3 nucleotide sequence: TGCAGTGCCACACCGGCGACCCTAGAATTACTAGCCAAAAACATTCAGTACTTC. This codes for CSATPATLELLAKNIQYF.

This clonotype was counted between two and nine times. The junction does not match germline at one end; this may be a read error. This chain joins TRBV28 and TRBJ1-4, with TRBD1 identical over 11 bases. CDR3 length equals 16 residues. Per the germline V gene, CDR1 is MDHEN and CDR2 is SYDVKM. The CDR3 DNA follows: TGTGCCGGCAGTTCCGGGACAGGGGGGTCGGGTGAAAAACTGTTTTTT. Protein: CAGSSGTGGSGEKLFF.

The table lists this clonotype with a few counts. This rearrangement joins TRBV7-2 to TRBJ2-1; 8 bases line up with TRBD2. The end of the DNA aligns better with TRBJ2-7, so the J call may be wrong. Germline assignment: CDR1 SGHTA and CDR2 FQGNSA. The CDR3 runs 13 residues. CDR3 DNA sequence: TGTGCCAGCCAGCGGGAGATCGCCTACGAGCAGTACTTC. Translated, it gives CASQREIAYEQYF.

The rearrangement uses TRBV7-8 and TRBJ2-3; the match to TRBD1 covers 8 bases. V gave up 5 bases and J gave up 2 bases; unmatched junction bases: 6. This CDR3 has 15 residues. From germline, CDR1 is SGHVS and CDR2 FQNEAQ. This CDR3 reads CASSQGQVYTDTQYF. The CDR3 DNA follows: TGTGCCAGCAGCCAGGGACAGGTATACACAGATACGCAGTATTTT. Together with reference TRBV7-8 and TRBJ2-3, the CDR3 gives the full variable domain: GAGVSQSPRYKVAKRGQDVALRCDPISGHVSLFWYQQALGQGPEFLTYFQNEAQLDKSGLPSDRFFAERPEGSVSTLKIQRTQQEDSAVYLCASSQGQVYTDTQYFGPGTRLTVL.

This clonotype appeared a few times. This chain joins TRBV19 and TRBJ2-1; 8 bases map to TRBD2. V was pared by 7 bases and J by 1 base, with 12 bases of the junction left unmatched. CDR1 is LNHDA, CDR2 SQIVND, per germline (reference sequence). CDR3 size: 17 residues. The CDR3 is CASKPAAAGGSYNEQFF. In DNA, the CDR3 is TGTGCCAGTAAGCCTGCCGCGGCGGGGGGATCCTACAATGAGCAGTTCTTC.

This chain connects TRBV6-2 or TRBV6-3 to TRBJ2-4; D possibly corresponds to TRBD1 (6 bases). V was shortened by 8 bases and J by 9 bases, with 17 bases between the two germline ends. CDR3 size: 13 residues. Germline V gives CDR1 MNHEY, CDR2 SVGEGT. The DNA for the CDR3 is TGTGCCAGCGGGGAACAGGGTTATAGCATTCAGTACTTC. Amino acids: CASGEQGYSIQYF.

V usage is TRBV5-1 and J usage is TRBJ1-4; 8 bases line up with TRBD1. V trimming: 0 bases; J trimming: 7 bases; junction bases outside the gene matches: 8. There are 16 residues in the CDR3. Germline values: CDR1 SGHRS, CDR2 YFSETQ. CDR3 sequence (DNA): TGCGCCAGCAGCTTGGGGCCCGGGACAGGCATTGAAAAACTGTTTTTT. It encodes CASSLGPGTGIEKLFF. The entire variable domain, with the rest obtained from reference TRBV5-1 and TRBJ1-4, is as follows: KAGVTQTPRYLIKTRGQQVTLSCSPISGHRSVSWYQQTPGQGLQFLFEYFSETQRNKGNFPGRFSGRQFSNSRSEMNVSTLELGDSALYLCASSLGPGTGIEKLFFGSGTQLSVL.

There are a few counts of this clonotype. The CDR3 sequence: CASSRDRATLMETQYF. DNA of the CDR3: TGCGCCAGCAGCCGGGACAGGGCAACGTTGATGGAGACCCAGTACTTC. This rearrangement joins TRBV5-1 to TRBJ2-5; 9 bases map to TRBD1. This CDR3 contains 16 residues. Germline V gene data show CDR1 as SGHRS and CDR2 as YFSETQ. V shed 4 bases and J 5 bases; nucleotides not matched to a gene: 12.

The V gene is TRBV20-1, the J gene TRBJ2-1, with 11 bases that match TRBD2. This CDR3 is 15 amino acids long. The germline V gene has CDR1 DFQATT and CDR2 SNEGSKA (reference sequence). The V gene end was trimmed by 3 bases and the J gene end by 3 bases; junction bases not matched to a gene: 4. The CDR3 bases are TGCAGTGCTAGGAAAACTAGCGGGGGCTACAATGAGCAGTTCTTC. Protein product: CSARKTSGGYNEQFF.

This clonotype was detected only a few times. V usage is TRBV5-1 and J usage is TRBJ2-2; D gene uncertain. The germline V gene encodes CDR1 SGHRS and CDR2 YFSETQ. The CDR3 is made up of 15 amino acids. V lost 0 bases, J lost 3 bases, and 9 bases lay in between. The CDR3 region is CASSLEGRYTGELFF. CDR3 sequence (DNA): TGCGCCAGCAGCTTGGAGGGCAGGTACACCGGGGAGCTGTTTTTT. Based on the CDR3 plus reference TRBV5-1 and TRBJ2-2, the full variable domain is KAGVTQTPRYLIKTRGQQVTLSCSPISGHRSVSWYQQTPGQGLQFLFEYFSETQRNKGNFPGRFSGRQFSNSRSEMNVSTLELGDSALYLCASSLEGRYTGELFFGEGSRLTVL.

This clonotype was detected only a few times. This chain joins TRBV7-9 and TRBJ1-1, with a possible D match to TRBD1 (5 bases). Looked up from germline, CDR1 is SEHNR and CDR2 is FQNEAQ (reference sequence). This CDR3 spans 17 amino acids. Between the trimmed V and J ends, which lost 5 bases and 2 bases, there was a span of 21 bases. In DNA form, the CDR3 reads TGTGCCAGCAGCCCTTTATCCCCATCGGGGCACAACACTGAAGCTTTCTTT. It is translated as CASSPLSPSGHNTEAFF.

The CDR3 DNA is TGCGCCAGCAGTGGGGGTGAAGGAAACACCATATATTTT. It encodes CASSGGEGNTIYF. This chain uses TRBV5-1 with TRBJ1-3; possible D gene TRBD1, 5 bases. Trimming cost V 5 bases and J 4 bases, with 10 bases left between them. Germline CDR1 SGHRS, CDR2 YFSETQ. The CDR3 contains 13 residues.

The CDR3 DNA sequence: TGTGCCAGCAGCTCTTTGCCGGGACTAGGTTCCTACAATGAGCAGTTCTTC. Translated, it gives CASSSLPGLGSYNEQFF. This chain connects TRBV5-6 to TRBJ2-1, with TRBD2 matching over 8 bases. The V segment lost 3 bases and the J segment 1 base; nucleotides outside the gene matches: 9. The germline CDR1 and CDR2 sequences are SGHDT and YYEEEE. This CDR3 comprises 17 residues.

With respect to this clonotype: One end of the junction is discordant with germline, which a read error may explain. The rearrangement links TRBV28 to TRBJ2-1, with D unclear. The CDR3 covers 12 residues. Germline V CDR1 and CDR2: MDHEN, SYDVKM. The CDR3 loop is CASSFDINGQFF. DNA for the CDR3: TGTGCCAGCAGTTTTGATATTAATGGGCAGTTCTTC.

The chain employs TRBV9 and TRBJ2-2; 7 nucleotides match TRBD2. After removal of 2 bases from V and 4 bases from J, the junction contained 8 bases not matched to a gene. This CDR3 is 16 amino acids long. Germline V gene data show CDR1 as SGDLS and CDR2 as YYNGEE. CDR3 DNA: TGTGCCAGCAGCGTCATTCCGCGGGAGATCACCGGGGAGCTGTTTTTT. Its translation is CASSVIPREITGELFF.

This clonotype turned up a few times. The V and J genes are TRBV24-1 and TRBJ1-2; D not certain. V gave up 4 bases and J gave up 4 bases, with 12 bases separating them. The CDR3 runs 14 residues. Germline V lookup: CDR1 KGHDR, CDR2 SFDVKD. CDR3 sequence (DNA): TGTGCCACCAGTGACTTGGAGTTCTCCTATGGCTACACCTTC. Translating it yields CATSDLEFSYGYTF.

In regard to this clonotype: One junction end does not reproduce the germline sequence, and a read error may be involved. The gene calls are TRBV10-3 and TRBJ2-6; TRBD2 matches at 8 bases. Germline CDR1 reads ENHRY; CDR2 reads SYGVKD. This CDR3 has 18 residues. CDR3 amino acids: CAIRAAGGGVSGANALTF. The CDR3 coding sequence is TGTGCCATCAGGGCGGCGGGAGGTGGGGTATCTGGGGCCAACGCCCTGACTTTC.

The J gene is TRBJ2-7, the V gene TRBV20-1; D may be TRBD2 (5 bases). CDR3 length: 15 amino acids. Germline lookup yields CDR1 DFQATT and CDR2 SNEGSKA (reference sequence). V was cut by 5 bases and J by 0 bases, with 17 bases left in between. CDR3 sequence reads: CSAPNSLDSSYEQYF. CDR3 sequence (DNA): TGCAGTGCTCCTAATTCACTAGATAGCTCCTACGAGCAGTACTTC.

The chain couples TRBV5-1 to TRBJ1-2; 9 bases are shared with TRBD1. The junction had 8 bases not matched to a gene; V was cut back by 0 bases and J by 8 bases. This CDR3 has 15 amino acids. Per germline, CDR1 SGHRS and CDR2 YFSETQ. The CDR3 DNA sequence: TGCGCCAGCAGCTTGGAAGCCGGGACAGGGCAGGGCTACACCTTC. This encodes CASSLEAGTGQGYTF.

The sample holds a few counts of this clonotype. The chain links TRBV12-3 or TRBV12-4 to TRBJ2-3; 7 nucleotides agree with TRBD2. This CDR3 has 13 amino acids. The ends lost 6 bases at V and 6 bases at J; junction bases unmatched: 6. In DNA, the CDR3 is TGTGCCAGCAGGAAGACCGGGGGGGATACGCAGTATTTT. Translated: CASRKTGGDTQYF.

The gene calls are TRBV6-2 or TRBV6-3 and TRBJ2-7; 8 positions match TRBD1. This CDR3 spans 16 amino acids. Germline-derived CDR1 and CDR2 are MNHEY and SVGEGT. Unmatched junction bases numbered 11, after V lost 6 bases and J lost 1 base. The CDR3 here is CASSCLLDRASYEQYF. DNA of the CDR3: TGTGCCAGCAGCTGCCTATTGGACAGGGCTTCCTACGAGCAGTACTTC.

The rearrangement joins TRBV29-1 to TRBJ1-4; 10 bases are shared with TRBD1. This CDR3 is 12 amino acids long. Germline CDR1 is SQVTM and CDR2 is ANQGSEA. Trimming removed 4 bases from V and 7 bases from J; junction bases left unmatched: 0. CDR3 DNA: TGCAGCGTTGGGGACAGGGGTGAAAAACTGTTTTTT. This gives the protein CSVGDRGEKLFF.

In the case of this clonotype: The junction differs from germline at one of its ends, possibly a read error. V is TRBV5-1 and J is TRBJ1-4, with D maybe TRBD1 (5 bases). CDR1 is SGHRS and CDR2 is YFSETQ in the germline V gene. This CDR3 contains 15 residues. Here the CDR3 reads CVSSSGHPTNEKLFF. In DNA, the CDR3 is TGCGTCAGCAGCTCCGGACACCCAACTAATGAAAAACTGTTTTTT.

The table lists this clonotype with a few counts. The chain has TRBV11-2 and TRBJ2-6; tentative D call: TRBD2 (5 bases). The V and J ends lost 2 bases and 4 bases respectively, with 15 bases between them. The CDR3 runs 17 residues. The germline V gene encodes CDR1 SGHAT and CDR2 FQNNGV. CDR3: CASSLFRTRLGANVLTF. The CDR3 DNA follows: TGTGCCAGCAGCTTATTTCGGACTCGGTTGGGGGCCAACGTCCTGACTTTC.

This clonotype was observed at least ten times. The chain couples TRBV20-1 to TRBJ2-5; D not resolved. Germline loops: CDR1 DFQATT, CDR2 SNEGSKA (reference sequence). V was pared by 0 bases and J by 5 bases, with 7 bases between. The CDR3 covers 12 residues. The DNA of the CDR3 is TGCAGTGCTAGAGATGGTTCGGAGACCCAGTACTTC. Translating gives CSARDGSETQYF.

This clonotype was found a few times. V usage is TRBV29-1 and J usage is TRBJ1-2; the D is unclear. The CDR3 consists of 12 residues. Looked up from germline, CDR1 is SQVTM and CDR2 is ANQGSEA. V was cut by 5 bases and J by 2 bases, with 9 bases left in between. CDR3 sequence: CSVHNGNYGYTF. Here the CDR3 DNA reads TGCAGCGTTCATAACGGGAACTATGGCTACACCTTC.

For the CDR3, the DNA is TGTGCCAGCAGTCAAGGGTGGCAGAGCACAGATACGCAGTATTTT. Its translation: CASSQGWQSTDTQYF. This chain uses TRBV6-5 with TRBJ2-3; D is unresolved. CDR3 length: 15 residues. Trimming took 5 bases from V and 0 from J, leaving 12 bases between them. The V gene's germline CDR1 is MNHEY and CDR2 SVGAGI.

CDR3 sequence: CASSLDGSLLAKNIQYF. DNA for the CDR3: TGTGCCAGCAGCTTAGATGGGTCTCTCCTAGCCAAAAACATTCAGTACTTC. The chain combines TRBV7-2 with TRBJ2-4; D is undetermined. The CDR3 is 17 amino acids. Germline V gene data show CDR1 as SGHTA and CDR2 as FQGNSA. The ends were cut back, 1 base at V and 0 bases at J, with 13 bases in the middle.

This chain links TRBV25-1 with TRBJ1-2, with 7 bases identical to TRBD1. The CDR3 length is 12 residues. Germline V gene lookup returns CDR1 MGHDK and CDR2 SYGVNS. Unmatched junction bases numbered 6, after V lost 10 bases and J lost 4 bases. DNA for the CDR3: TGTGCCACGGCCCGGGACAGCTATGGCTACACCTTC. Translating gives CATARDSYGYTF.

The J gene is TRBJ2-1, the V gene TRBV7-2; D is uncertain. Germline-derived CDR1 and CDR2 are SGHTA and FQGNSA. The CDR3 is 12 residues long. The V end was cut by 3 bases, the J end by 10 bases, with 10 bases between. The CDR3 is CASSFANREQFF. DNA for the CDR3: TGTGCCAGCAGCTTCGCAAATCGGGAGCAGTTCTTC.